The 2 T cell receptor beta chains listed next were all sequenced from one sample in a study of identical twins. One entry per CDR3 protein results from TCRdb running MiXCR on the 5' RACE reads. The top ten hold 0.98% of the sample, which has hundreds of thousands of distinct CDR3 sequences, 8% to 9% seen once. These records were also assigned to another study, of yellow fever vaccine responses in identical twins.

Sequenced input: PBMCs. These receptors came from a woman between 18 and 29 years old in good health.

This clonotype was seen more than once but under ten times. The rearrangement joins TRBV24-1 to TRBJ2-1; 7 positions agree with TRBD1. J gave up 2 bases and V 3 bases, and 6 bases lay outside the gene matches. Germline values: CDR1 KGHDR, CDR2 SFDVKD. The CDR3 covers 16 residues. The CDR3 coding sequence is TGTGCCACCAGTGATCCCGGGACAGCCGCCTACAATGAGCAGTTCTTC. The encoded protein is CATSDPGTAAYNEQFF.

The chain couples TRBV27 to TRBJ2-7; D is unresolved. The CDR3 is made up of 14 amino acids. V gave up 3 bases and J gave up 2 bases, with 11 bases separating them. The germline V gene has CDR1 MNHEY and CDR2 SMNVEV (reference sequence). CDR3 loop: CASSFSADTYEQYF. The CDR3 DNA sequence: TGTGCCAGCAGTTTTTCTGCAGATACCTACGAGCAGTACTTC.